The 13 T cell receptor beta chains presented below share a single source sample, sequenced in a study of preoperative IRX-2 immunotherapy in early breast cancer. The method was immunoSEQ multiplex PCR; TCRdb's version includes in-frame clones alone and lacks a portion of them. The sample has some 29,000 clones, roughly 90% seen once. The treatment denotes: preoperative locoregional IRX-2 cytokine immunotherapy. This material was acquired from a patient treated with IRX-2 immunotherapy. The source is a human donor with breast cancer.

J is TRBJ2-5 and V is TRBV7-2, with D unclear. Germline loops: CDR1 SGHTA, CDR2 FQGNSA. V lost 3 bases and J 2 bases, leaving 4 bases between the germline ends. There are 12 residues in the CDR3. CDR3: CASSFGQETQYF. The CDR3 nucleotides are TGTGCCAGCAGCTTTGGTCAAGAGACCCAGTACTTC.

This clone has only one observation. V and J are TRBV6-1 and TRBJ2-3; D is unresolved. The CDR3 has 13 residues. V was shortened by 7 bases and J by 1 base, with 9 bases between the two germline ends. Per germline, CDR1 MNHNS and CDR2 SASEGT. In DNA form, the CDR3 reads TGTGCCAGCACCACTTGGGGCACAGATACGCAGTATTTT. Residues: CASTTWGTDTQYF.

This clone was seen once. This sequence joins TRBV19 and TRBJ2-3; the D is unclear. V was clipped by 7 bases and J by 5 bases, with 7 bases between them. From germline, CDR1 is LNHDA and CDR2 SQIVND (reference sequence). This CDR3 is built from 11 residues. CDR3 sequence (DNA): TGTGCCAGTACCCCGGGAGATACGCAGTATTTT. It yields the protein CASTPGDTQYF.

The chain couples TRBV11-2 to TRBJ1-2; tentatively, D is TRBD1 (5 bases). The CDR3 loop spans 17 amino acids. Trimming removed 3 bases from V and 3 bases from J, with 20 bases in between. CDR1 and CDR2 from the germline V gene are SGHAT and FQNNGV. In DNA, the CDR3 is TGTGCCAGCAGCTTTACCCCGTCAGGGACTTATGACTATGGCTACACCTTC. Amino acid sequence: CASSFTPSGTYDYGYTF.

V is TRBV5-1 and J is TRBJ2-7; D remains unclear. Germline assignment: CDR1 SGHRS and CDR2 YFSETQ. CDR3 length equals 13 residues. V lost 1 base to trimming and J lost 2 bases, with 7 bases between them. The CDR3 nucleotides are TGCGCCAGCAGCTTGAAGCAGGCCTACGAGCAGTACTTC. It codes for CASSLKQAYEQYF.

The chain's CDR3 is CASSREAPDGYTF. In nucleotides, the CDR3 is TGTGCCAGCAGCCGGGAGGCCCCCGATGGCTACACCTTC. This chain joins TRBV7-2 and TRBJ1-2; no firm D call. In germline, CDR1 is SGHTA, CDR2 FQGNSA. Between the trimmed V and J ends, which lost 5 bases and 6 bases, there was a span of 13 bases. The length of the CDR3 is 13 residues.

The chain recombines TRBV7-8 with TRBJ2-7, with TRBD2 as a possible D gene (5 bases). Germline CDR1 SGHVS, CDR2 FQNEAQ. Trimming stripped 2 bases from V and 2 bases from J, with 7 bases between. The CDR3 sequence is 13 residues long. The CDR3 DNA reads as TGTGCCAGCAGCTTACGGGAAACCTACGAGCAGTACTTC. Amino acids: CASSLRETYEQYF.

This clone was observed a few times. The chain uses TRBV11-3 and TRBJ2-3; tentatively, D is TRBD1 or TRBD2 (5 bases each). The germline V and J ends were trimmed by 4 bases and 0 bases, with 5 bases remaining between them. The length of the CDR3 is 13 residues. CDR1 and CDR2 from the germline V gene are SGHNT and YENEEA. Here the CDR3 reads CASSWGSTDTQYF. In nucleotides, the CDR3 is TGTGCCAGCAGCTGGGGGAGCACAGATACGCAGTATTTT.

The V and J genes are TRBV6-6 and TRBJ2-7; 7 nucleotides match TRBD1. CDR3 size: 14 residues. The V segment lost 6 bases and the J segment 7 bases; nucleotides outside the gene matches: 12. The germline gives CDR1 MNHNY, CDR2 SVGAGI (reference sequence). CDR3 DNA: TGTGCCAGCAGGCCGGGACAGAGAGTACGTGAGCAGTACTTC. This sequence encodes CASRPGQRVREQYF.

The chain is built from TRBV5-1 and TRBJ2-7; TRBD2 aligns across 13 bases. Germline CDR1 SGHRS, CDR2 YFSETQ. The V segment lost 3 bases and the J segment 3 bases; nucleotides outside the gene matches: 9. This CDR3 region has 17 residues. The CDR3 DNA follows: TGCGCCAGCAGCTCCGGGACTAGCGGGATTATTTTCTACGAGCAGTACTTC. It specifies CASSSGTSGIIFYEQYF. Full variable domain (outside the CDR3, taken from reference TRBV5-1 and TRBJ2-7): KAGVTQTPRYLIKTRGQQVTLSCSPISGHRSVSWYQQTPGQGLQFLFEYFSETQRNKGNFPGRFSGRQFSNSRSEMNVSTLELGDSALYLCASSSGTSGIIFYEQYFGPGTRLTVT.

The rearrangement links TRBV5-1 to TRBJ2-7, with 8 nucleotides matching TRBD1. V trimming: 6 bases; J trimming: 3 bases; junction bases outside the gene matches: 5. Germline V gene sequence: CDR1 SGHRS, CDR2 YFSETQ. CDR3 size: 13 residues. Here the CDR3 DNA reads TGCGCCAGCACCAGAACAGGGGGCTACGAGCAGTACTTC. It codes for CASTRTGGYEQYF.

This clone was seen a few times. Other DNA sequences within the sample encode an identical CDR3. The rearrangement links TRBV18 to TRBJ1-2, with D unclear. Germline assignment: CDR1 KGHSH and CDR2 LQKENI. CDR3 length equals 14 residues. Between the trimmed V and J ends, which lost 0 bases and 4 bases, there was a span of 9 bases. The CDR3 protein is CASSPPTESYGYTF. DNA of the CDR3: TGTGCCAGCTCACCACCGACTGAATCCTATGGCTACACCTTC.

The chain joins TRBV18 to TRBJ1-2, with TRBD1 as a possible D gene (6 bases). Germline values: CDR1 KGHSH, CDR2 LQKENI. Trimming took 2 bases from V and 1 from J, leaving 11 bases between them. There are 15 residues in the CDR3. The CDR3 loop reads CASSPGRGLNYGYTF. The CDR3 region has the DNA TGTGCCAGCTCACCAGGCAGGGGCCTTAACTATGGCTACACCTTC.